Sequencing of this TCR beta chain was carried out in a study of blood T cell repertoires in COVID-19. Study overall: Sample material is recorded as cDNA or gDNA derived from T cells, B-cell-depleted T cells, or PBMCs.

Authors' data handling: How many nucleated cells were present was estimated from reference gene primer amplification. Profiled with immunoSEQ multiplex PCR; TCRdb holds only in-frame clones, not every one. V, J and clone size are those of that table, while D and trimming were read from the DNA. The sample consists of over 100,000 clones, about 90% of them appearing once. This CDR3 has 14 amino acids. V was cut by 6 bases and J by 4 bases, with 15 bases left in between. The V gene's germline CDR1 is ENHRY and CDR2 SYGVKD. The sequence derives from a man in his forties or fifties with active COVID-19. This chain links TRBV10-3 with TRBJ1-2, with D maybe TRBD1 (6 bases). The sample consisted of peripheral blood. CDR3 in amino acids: CAIRVTGVGYGYTF. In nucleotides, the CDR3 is TGTGCCATCAGGGTGACAGGAGTTGGCTATGGCTACACCTTC.